The clone carrying this T cell receptor (beta chain) occurred a few times. Its antigen remains unknown. The data belong to a study of CD8 T cells in ankylosing spondylitis. Study results and limitations: The authors reported significant enrichment of disease-linked clones in matched ankylosing spondylitis synovial fluid.

TCRdb redid the calling of the 5' RACE reads with MiXCR, one entry per CDR3 protein. The sample includes 350,000 or so distinct CDR3 sequences, roughly 15% of them seen just once. Germline CDR1 is DFQATT and CDR2 is SNEGSKA (reference sequence). Trimming took off 6 bases at V and 5 bases at J, with 14 bases between the two ends. CDR3 size: 14 residues. The chain couples TRBV20-1 to TRBJ1-6; D remains ambiguous. The source material was blood, either unsorted or a sorted T cell fraction (not recorded which). The TCR was taken from a male donor with ankylosing spondylitis or in good health (not recorded which). CDR3 coding DNA: TGCAGTGCCATGGAGGGATGGGATAATTCACCCCTCCACTTT. Translated, it gives CSAMEGWDNSPLHF.